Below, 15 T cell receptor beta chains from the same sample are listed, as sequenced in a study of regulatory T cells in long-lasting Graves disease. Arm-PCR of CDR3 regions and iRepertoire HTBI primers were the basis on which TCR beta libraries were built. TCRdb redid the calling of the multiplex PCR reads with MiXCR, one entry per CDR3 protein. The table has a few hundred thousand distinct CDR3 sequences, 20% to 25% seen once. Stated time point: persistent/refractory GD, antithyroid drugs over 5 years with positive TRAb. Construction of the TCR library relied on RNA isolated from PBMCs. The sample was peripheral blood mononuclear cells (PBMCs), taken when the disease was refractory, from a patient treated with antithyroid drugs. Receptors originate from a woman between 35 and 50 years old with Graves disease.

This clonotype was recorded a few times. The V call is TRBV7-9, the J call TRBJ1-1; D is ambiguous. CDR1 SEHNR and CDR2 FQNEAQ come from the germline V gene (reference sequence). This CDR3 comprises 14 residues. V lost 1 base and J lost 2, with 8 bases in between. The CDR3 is CASSLGKENTEAFF. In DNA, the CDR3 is TGTGCCAGCAGCTTAGGCAAAGAAAACACTGAAGCTTTCTTT.

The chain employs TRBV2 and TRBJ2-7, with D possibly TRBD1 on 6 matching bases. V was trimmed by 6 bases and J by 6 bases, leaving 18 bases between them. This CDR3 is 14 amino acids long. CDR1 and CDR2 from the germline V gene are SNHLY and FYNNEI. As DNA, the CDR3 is TGTGCCAGCAGCTTAAGAAGGGGCAGGGGCGAGCAGTACTTC. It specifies CASSLRRGRGEQYF.

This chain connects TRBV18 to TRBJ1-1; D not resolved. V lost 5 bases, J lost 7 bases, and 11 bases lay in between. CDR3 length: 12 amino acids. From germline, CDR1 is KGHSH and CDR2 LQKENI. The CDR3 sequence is CASSSGEFEAFF. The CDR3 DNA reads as TGTGCCAGCTCATCTGGTGAGTTTGAAGCTTTCTTT.

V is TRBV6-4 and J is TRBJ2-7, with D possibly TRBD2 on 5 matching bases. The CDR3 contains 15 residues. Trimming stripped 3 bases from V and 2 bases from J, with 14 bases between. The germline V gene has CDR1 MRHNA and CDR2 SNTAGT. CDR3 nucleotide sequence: TGTGCCAGCAGTGAGTCGGAGGTGTTACCCTACGAGCAGTACTTC. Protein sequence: CASSESEVLPYEQYF.

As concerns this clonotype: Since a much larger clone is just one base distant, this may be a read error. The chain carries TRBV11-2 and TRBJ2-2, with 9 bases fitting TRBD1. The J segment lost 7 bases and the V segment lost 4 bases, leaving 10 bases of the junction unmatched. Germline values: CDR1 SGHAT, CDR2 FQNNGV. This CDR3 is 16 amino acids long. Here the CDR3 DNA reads TGTGCCAGCAGCTATACGCGGGACAGGGACATCGGGGAGCTGTTTTTT. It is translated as CASSYTRDRDIGELFF.

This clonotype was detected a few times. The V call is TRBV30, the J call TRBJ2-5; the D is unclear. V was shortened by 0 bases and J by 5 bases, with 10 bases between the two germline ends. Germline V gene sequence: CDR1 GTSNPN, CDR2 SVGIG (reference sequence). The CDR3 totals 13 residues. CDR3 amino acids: CAWSVSEAETQYF. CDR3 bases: TGTGCCTGGAGTGTATCTGAGGCGGAGACCCAGTACTTC.

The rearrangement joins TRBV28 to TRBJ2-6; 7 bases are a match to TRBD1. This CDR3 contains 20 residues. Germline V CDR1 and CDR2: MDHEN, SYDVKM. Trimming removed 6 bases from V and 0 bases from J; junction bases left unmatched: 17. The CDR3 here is CASSFPLGQLEFSGANVLTF. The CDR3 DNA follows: TGTGCCAGCAGCTTCCCGCTGGGACAGCTAGAATTCTCTGGGGCCAACGTCCTGACTTTC.

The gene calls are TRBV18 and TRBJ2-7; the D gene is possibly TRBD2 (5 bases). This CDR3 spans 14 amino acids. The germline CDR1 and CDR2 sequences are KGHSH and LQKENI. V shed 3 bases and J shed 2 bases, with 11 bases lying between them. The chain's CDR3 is CASSPRTGTYEQYF. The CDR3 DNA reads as TGTGCCAGCTCACCTAGGACTGGGACCTACGAGCAGTACTTC.

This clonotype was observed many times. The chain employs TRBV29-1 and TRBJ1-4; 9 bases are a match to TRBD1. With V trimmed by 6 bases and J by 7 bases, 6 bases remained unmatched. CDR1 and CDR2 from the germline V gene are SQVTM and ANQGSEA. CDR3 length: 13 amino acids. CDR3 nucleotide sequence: TGCAGCGTGACGGGACAGGGAGGTGAAAAACTGTTTTTT. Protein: CSVTGQGGEKLFF. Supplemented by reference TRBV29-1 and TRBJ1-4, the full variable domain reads SAVISQKPSRDICQRGTSLTIQCQVDSQVTMMFWYRQQPGQSLTLIATANQGSEATYESGFVIDKFPISRPNLTFSTLTVSNMSPEDSSIYLCSVTGQGGEKLFFGSGTQLSVL.

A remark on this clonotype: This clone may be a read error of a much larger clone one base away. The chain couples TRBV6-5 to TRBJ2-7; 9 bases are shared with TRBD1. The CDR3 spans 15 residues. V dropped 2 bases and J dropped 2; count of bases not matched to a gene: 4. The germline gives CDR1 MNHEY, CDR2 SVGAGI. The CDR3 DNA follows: TGTGCCAGCAGTTACGTGGGGACAGGGACCTACGAGCAGTACTTC. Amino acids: CASSYVGTGTYEQYF.

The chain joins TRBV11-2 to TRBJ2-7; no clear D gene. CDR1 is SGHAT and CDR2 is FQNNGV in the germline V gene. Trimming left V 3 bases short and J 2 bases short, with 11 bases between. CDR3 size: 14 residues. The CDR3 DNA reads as TGTGCCAGCAGCTTTCGCCAGGAGCCCTACGAGCAGTACTTC. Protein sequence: CASSFRQEPYEQYF.

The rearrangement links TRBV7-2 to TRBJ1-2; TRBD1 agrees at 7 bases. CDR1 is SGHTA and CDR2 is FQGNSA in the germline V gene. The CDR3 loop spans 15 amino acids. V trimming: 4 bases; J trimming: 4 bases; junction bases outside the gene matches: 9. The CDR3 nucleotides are TGTGCCAGCAGCTATTCACGGGACAGTCCCTATGGCTACACCTTC. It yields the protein CASSYSRDSPYGYTF.

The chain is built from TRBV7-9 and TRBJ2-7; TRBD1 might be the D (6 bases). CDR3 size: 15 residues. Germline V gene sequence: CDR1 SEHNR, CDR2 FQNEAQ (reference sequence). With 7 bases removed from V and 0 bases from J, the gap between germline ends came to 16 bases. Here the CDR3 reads CASKPKTGSSYEQYF. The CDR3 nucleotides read TGTGCCAGCAAGCCGAAGACAGGAAGCTCCTACGAGCAGTACTTC.

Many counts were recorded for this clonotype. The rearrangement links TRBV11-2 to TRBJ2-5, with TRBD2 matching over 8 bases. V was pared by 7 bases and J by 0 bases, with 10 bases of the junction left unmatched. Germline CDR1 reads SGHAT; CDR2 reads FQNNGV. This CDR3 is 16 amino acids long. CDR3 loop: CASIQGTSGYQETQYF. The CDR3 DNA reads TGTGCCAGCATCCAGGGCACTAGCGGCTACCAAGAGACCCAGTACTTC.

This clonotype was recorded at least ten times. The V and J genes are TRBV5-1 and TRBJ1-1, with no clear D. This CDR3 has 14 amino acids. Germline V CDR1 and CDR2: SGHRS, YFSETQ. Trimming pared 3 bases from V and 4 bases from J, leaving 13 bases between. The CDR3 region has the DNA TGCGCCAGCAGCTCAGTCTCCGAAGGCACTGAAGCTTTCTTT. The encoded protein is CASSSVSEGTEAFF.